The next 13 T cell receptor beta chains were all read from a single sample in a study of blood T cell repertoires in COVID-19. Using immunoSEQ multiplex PCR, the repertoire was profiled, and TCRdb retains in-frame clones only, with some absent. The sample has 150,000 to 200,000 clones, 70% to 90% seen once; the top ten hold 7.5% to 10%. Input material: peripheral blood. Every receptor here comes from a woman of 80 years or more with acute or convalescent COVID-19.

The chain links TRBV19 to TRBJ1-1, with D uncertain. The CDR3 is made up of 15 amino acids. In germline, CDR1 is LNHDA, CDR2 SQIVND (reference sequence). Trimming took 3 bases from V and 0 from J, leaving 11 bases between them. CDR3 in amino acids: CASSIQKQLNTEAFF. CDR3 bases: TGTGCCAGTAGTATTCAAAAACAGTTGAACACTGAAGCTTTCTTT.

This clone was counted a few times. This chain links TRBV14 with TRBJ1-3, with D maybe TRBD1 (5 bases). Germline V lookup: CDR1 SGHDN, CDR2 FVKESK. The CDR3 is 13 residues long. V was trimmed by 4 bases and J by 4 bases, leaving 8 bases between them. The CDR3: CASSPRTGNTIYF. DNA of the CDR3: TGTGCCAGCAGCCCCCGGACAGGAAACACCATATATTTT.

CDR3 amino acids: CASSLQGEQYF. The CDR3 region has the DNA TGTGCCAGCAGTTTACAGGGGGAGCAGTACTTC. The chain employs TRBV27 and TRBJ2-7; a possible D gene is TRBD1 (6 bases). The CDR3 is 11 amino acids. The germline V gene encodes CDR1 MNHEY and CDR2 SMNVEV (reference sequence). V was clipped by 2 bases and J by 7 bases, with 6 bases between them.

The CDR3 sequence is CASSPRGSPYEQYF. CDR3 sequence (DNA): TGTGCCAGCTCCCCTAGAGGGTCCCCCTACGAGCAGTACTTC. This chain connects TRBV18 to TRBJ2-7, with D possibly TRBD2 on 5 matching bases. Germline V gives CDR1 KGHSH, CDR2 LQKENI. This CDR3 contains 14 residues. V was clipped by 6 bases and J by 2 bases, with 14 bases between them.

The chain links TRBV9 to TRBJ2-3; TRBD2 aligns across 16 bases. Germline V gene lookup returns CDR1 SGDLS and CDR2 YYNGEE. The length of the CDR3 is 18 residues. V shed 2 bases, J shed 6 bases, and the junction held 9 bases outside the gene matches. CDR3 coding DNA: TGTGCCAGCAGCGTCACGGGACTAGCGGGAGGGCCGAAGGATACGCAGTATTTT. This encodes CASSVTGLAGGPKDTQYF.

In this sample, this clone turned up once. The rearrangement joins TRBV6-5 to TRBJ1-6; 8 bases line up with TRBD1. Germline V gene data show CDR1 as MNHEY and CDR2 as SVGAGI. The CDR3 has 15 amino acids. The V and J ends lost 6 bases and 7 bases, in that order; junction bases with no gene match: 8. In DNA, the CDR3 is TGTGCCAGCAGCCGACAGGGGTCGACGAATTCACCCCTCCACTTT. It codes for CASSRQGSTNSPLHF.

V is TRBV5-4 and J is TRBJ1-3, with D perhaps matching TRBD1 (6 bases). Per germline, CDR1 SGHNT and CDR2 YYREEE (reference sequence). V lost 6 bases and J 0 bases, leaving 13 bases between the germline ends. The CDR3 is 15 residues long. The CDR3 nucleotides read TGTGCCAGCACCATTACAGGGAACTCTGGAAACACCATATATTTT. This translates into CASTITGNSGNTIYF.

V is TRBV3-1 (or the pseudogene TRBV3-2) and J is TRBJ2-1, with 15 bases that match TRBD2. This CDR3 region has 19 residues. The germline V gene has CDR1 LGHDT and CDR2 YNNKEL (reference sequence). V shed 4 bases, J shed 2 bases, and the junction held 9 bases outside the gene matches. The CDR3 is CASSRDPGLAGGTYNEQFF. CDR3 DNA sequence: TGTGCCAGCAGCCGCGATCCGGGACTAGCGGGGGGTACCTACAATGAGCAGTTCTTC.

J is TRBJ1-2 and V is TRBV7-2; D remains unclear. Germline lookup yields CDR1 SGHTA and CDR2 FQGNSA. Trimming cost V 5 bases and J 3 bases, with 13 bases left between them. This CDR3 is 14 amino acids long. CDR3 sequence: CASSPRAGYYGYTF. CDR3 coding DNA: TGTGCCAGCAGCCCACGAGCGGGCTACTATGGCTACACCTTC.

The CDR3 DNA is TGTGCCAGCAGGGTCGATACTTGGCAGCCCCAGCATTTT. Translated, it gives CASRVDTWQPQHF. The gene calls are TRBV2 and TRBJ1-5; D is unresolved. Germline CDR1 SNHLY, CDR2 FYNNEI. Trimming removed 6 bases at V and 7 bases at J, with 13 bases between. The CDR3 runs to 13 residues.

The chain employs TRBV3-1 (or the pseudogene TRBV3-2) and TRBJ1-1; maybe TRBD1 (5 bases). Germline loops: CDR1 LGHDT, CDR2 YNNKEL (reference sequence). The CDR3 has 15 residues. With 5 bases removed from V and 2 bases from J, the gap between germline ends came to 15 bases. CDR3 coding DNA: TGTGCCAGCAGCTATCGACAGTCCCTTAACACTGAAGCTTTCTTT. Its translation: CASSYRQSLNTEAFF.

The chain carries TRBV5-6 and TRBJ1-5; D is unclear. Trimming removed 0 bases at V and 2 bases at J, with 12 bases between. The V gene's germline CDR1 is SGHDT and CDR2 YYEEEE. The CDR3 runs to 16 residues. DNA of the CDR3: TGTGCCAGCAGCTTGGATTCGGGGTCCCGCAATCAGCCCCAGCATTTT. It is translated as CASSLDSGSRNQPQHF.

The chain uses TRBV3-1 (or the pseudogene TRBV3-2) and TRBJ2-5; 8 bases line up with TRBD2. This CDR3 comprises 15 residues. Germline lookup yields CDR1 LGHDT and CDR2 YNNKEL (reference sequence). Trimming took 4 bases from V and 1 from J; bases not matched to a gene: 5. The CDR3 bases are TGTGCCAGCAGCCGCAGGACTAGCTTCCAAGAGACCCAGTACTTC. Encoded protein: CASSRRTSFQETQYF.